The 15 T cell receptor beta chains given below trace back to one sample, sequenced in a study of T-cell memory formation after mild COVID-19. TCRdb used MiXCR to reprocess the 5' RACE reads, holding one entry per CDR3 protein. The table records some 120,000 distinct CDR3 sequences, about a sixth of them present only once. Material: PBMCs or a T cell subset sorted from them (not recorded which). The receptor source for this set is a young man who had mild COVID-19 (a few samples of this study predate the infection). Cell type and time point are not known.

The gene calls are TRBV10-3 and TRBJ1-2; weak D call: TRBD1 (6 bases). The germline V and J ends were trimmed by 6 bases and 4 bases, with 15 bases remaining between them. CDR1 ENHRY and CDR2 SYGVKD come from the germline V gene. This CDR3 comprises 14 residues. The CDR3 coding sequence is TGTGCCATCAGAAACAGGGAGCACGGCTATGGCTACACCTTC. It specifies CAIRNREHGYGYTF.

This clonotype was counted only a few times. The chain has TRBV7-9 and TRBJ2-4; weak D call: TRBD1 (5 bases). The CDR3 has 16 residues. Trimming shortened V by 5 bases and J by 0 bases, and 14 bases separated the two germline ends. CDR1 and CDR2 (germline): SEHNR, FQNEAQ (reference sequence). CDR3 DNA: TGTGCCAGCAGCAAAACAGGAGACATAGCCAAAAACATTCAGTACTTC. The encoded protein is CASSKTGDIAKNIQYF.

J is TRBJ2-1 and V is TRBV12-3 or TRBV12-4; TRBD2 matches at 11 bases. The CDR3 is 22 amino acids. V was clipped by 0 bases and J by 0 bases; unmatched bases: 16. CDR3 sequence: CASSLALSLSSGRRSSYNEQFF. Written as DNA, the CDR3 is TGTGCCAGCAGTTTAGCGCTGTCCCTCTCTAGCGGGAGGAGGTCCTCCTACAATGAGCAGTTCTTC.

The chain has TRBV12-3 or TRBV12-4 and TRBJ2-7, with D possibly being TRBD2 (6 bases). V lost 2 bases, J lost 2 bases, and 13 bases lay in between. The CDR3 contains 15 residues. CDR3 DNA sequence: TGTGCCAGCAGTTTAATTCGGGGGTATCCCTACGAGCAGTACTTC. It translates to CASSLIRGYPYEQYF.

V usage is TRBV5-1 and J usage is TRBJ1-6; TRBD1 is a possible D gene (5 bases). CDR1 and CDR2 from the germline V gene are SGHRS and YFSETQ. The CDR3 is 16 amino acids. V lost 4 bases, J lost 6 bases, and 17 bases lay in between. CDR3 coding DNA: TGCGCCAGCAGCCCGCTGGCAGGGAGAGGTAATTCACCCCTCCACTTT. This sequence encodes CASSPLAGRGNSPLHF.

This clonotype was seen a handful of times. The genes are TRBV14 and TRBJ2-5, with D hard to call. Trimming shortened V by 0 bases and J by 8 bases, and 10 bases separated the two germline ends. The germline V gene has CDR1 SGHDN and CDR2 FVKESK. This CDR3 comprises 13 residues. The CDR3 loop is CASSQERLGTQYF. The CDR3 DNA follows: TGTGCCAGCAGCCAAGAACGATTGGGTACCCAGTACTTC.

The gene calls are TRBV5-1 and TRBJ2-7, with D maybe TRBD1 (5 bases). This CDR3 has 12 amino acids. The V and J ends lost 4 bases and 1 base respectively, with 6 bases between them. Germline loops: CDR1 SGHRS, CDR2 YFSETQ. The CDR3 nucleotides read TGCGCCAGCAGCCCAGGGTCCTACGAGCAGTACTTC. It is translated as CASSPGSYEQYF.

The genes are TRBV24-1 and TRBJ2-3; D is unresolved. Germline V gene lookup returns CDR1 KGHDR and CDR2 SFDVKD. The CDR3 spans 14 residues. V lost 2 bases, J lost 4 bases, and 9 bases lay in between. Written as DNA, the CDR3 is TGTGCCACCAGTGATTCCCAACGATCAGATACGCAGTATTTT. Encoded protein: CATSDSQRSDTQYF.

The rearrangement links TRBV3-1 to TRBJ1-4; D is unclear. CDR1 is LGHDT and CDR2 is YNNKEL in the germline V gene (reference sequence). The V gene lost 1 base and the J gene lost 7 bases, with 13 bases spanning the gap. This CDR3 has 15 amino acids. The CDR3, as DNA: TGTGCCAGCAGCCAAGGTACAGTGGGCGGTGAAAAACTGTTTTTT. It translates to CASSQGTVGGEKLFF.

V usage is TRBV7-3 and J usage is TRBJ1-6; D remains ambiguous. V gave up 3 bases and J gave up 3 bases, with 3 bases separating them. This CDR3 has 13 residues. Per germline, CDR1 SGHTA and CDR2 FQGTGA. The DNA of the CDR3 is TGTGCCAGCAGCTTGGACTATAATTCACCCCTCCACTTT. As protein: CASSLDYNSPLHF.

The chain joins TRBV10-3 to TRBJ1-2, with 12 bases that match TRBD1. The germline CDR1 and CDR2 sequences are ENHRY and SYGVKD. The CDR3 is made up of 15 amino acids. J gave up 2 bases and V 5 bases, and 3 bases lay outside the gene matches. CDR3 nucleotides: TGTGCCATCAGTTCCGGGACAGGGGGCAACTATGGCTACACCTTC. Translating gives CAISSGTGGNYGYTF.

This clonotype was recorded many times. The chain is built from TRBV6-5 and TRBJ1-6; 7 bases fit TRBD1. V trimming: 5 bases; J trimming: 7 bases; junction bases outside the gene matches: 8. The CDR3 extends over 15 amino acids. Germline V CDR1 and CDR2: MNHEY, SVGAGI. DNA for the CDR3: TGTGCCAGCAGTGGGGGGACAGTCCAAAATTCACCCCTCCACTTT. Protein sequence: CASSGGTVQNSPLHF.

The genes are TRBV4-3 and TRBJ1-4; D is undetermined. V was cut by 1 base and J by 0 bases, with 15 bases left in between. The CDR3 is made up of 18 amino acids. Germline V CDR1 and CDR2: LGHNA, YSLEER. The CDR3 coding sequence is TGCGCCAGCAGCCAAGTGGTCGTCAGGATCGCAACTAATGAAAAACTGTTTTTT. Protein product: CASSQVVVRIATNEKLFF.

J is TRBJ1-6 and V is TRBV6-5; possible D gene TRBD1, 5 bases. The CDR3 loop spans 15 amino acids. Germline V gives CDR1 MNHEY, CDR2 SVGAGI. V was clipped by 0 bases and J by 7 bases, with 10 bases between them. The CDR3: CASSYSSRDNSPLHF. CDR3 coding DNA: TGTGCCAGCAGTTACTCGAGCAGGGACAATTCACCCCTCCACTTT.

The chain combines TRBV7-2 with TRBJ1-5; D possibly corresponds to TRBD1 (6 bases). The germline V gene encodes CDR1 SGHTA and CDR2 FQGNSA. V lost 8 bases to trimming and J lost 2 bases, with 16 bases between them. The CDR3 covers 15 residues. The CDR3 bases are TGTGCCAGCGGCTCCAGCAGGGGTGGCAATCAGCCCCAGCATTTT. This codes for CASGSSRGGNQPQHF.